The 6 T cell receptor beta chains presented below share a single source sample, sequenced in a study of cytomegalovirus exposure and HLA in healthy donors. It was with 60 Vbeta and 13 Jbeta primers that the PCR ran. Sequencing was performed with immunoSEQ multiplex PCR; in TCRdb, only in-frame clones are kept and a portion is missing. The sample records about 190,000 clones, around 90% being singletons. Sequencing input: PBMCs. These receptors came from a boy aged 2 to 10 in good health and CMV-seronegative.

The chain employs TRBV5-5 and TRBJ2-7, with D perhaps TRBD1 (5 bases). V was pared by 4 bases and J by 0 bases, with 11 bases between. The CDR3 extends over 14 amino acids. Per the germline V gene, CDR1 is SGHKS and CDR2 is YYEKEE (reference sequence). The CDR3 sequence is CASSIYRSSYEQYF. In DNA, the CDR3 is TGTGCCAGCAGCATATACAGGAGCTCCTACGAGCAGTACTTC.

This clone was recorded a few times. CDR3 nucleotide sequence: TGTGCCAGCAGACGAACAGGGAGCACTGAAGCTTTCTTT. As protein: CASRRTGSTEAFF. The chain combines TRBV6-5 with TRBJ1-1; maybe TRBD1 (6 bases). The CDR3 runs 13 residues. From germline, CDR1 is MNHEY and CDR2 SVGAGI. With 6 bases removed from V and 4 bases from J, the gap between germline ends came to 12 bases.

This sequence joins TRBV7-9 and TRBJ1-5, with D perhaps TRBD1 (5 bases). The CDR3 is made up of 16 amino acids. Trimming removed 5 bases at V and 2 bases at J, with 16 bases between. Looked up from germline, CDR1 is SEHNR and CDR2 is FQNEAQ (reference sequence). CDR3 protein: CASSAAGFTGNQPQHF. In DNA, the CDR3 is TGTGCCAGCAGCGCAGCAGGGTTTACGGGCAATCAGCCCCAGCATTTT.

The chain joins TRBV7-9 to TRBJ1-5, with 7 bases lining up with TRBD1. The CDR3 consists of 14 residues. Germline V gene sequence: CDR1 SEHNR, CDR2 FQNEAQ (reference sequence). J gave up 5 bases and V 1 base, and 2 bases lay outside the gene matches. Written as DNA, the CDR3 is TGTGCCAGCAGCTTAGGACAGGGCCATCAGCCCCAGCATTTT. Translated: CASSLGQGHQPQHF.

The V call is TRBV7-6, the J call TRBJ2-5; TRBD1 might be the D (6 bases). V was shortened by 0 bases and J by 4 bases, with 15 bases between the two germline ends. CDR1 SGHVS and CDR2 FNYEAQ come from the germline V gene. CDR3 size: 16 residues. The CDR3 protein is CASSLASAVRGETQYF. For the CDR3, the DNA is TGTGCCAGCAGCTTAGCCTCAGCGGTCAGGGGAGAGACCCAGTACTTC.

This rearrangement joins TRBV29-1 to TRBJ2-7; weak D call: TRBD1 (5 bases). This CDR3 is 11 amino acids long. Trimming stripped 7 bases from V and 4 bases from J, with 11 bases between. Germline values: CDR1 SQVTM, CDR2 ANQGSEA. The CDR3 loop reads CSARDNYEQYF. The CDR3 nucleotides read TGCAGCGCCAGGGATAATTACGAGCAGTACTTC.